This TCR beta chain was sequenced for a study of patients and donors after allogeneic stem cell transplantation. TCRdb passed the RT-PCR reads through MiXCR, listing each CDR3 protein once. The sample holds hundreds of thousands of distinct CDR3 sequences, around an eighth seen once. This clonotype was detected a few times. This CDR3 has 15 residues. The germline V gene encodes CDR1 SGHRS and CDR2 YFSETQ. Between the trimmed V and J ends, which lost 4 bases and 1 base, there was a span of 14 bases. The sample consisted of blood, either unsorted or a sorted T cell fraction (not recorded which). The J gene is TRBJ2-5, the V gene TRBV5-1, with D possibly matching TRBD2 (5 bases). The sequence came from a human donor who was either an allogeneic HSCT recipient or a stem cell or donor lymphocyte infusion donor (not recorded which). It is not recorded whose cells these are; they may come from a transplant donor. As DNA, the CDR3 is TGCGCCAGCAGCACCACCAGCGGCCCCCAAGAGACCCAGTACTTC. Protein sequence: CASSTTSGPQETQYF.